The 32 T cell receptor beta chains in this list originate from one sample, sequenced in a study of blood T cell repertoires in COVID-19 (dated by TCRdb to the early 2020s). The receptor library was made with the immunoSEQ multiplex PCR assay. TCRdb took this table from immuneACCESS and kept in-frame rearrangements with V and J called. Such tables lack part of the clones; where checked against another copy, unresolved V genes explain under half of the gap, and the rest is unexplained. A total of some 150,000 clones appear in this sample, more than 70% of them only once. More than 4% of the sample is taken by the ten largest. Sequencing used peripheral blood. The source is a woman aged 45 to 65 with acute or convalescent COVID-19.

The chain's CDR3 is CATSDDRGLRDEQFF. The CDR3 bases are TGTGCCACCAGTGATGACAGGGGCCTCAGGGATGAGCAGTTCTTC. The chain has TRBV24-1 and TRBJ2-1; TRBD1 matches at 8 bases. The germline CDR1 and CDR2 sequences are KGHDR and SFDVKD. V trimming: 3 bases; J trimming: 8 bases; junction bases outside the gene matches: 8. The CDR3 is made up of 15 amino acids.

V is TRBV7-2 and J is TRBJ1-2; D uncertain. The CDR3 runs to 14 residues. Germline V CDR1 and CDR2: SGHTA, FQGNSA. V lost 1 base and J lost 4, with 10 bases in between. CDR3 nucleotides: TGTGCCAGCAGCTTAGTTCGGGAAAGCTATGGCTACACCTTC. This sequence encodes CASSLVRESYGYTF.

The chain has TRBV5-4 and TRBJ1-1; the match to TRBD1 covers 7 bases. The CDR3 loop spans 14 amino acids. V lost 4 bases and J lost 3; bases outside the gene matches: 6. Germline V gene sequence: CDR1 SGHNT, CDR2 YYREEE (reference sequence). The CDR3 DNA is TGTGCCAGCAGCCCGGACAGGTTGGACACTGAAGCTTTCTTT. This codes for CASSPDRLDTEAFF.

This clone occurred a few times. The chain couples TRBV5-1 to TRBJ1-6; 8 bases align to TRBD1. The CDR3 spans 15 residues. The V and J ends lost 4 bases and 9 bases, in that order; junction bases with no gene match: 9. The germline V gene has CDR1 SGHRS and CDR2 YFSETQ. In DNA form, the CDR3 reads TGCGCCAGCAGCCCGACAGGGGAGGACGGTTCACCCCTCCACTTT. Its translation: CASSPTGEDGSPLHF. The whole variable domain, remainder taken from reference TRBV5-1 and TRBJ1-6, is KAGVTQTPRYLIKTRGQQVTLSCSPISGHRSVSWYQQTPGQGLQFLFEYFSETQRNKGNFPGRFSGRQFSNSRSEMNVSTLELGDSALYLCASSPTGEDGSPLHFGNGTRLTVT.

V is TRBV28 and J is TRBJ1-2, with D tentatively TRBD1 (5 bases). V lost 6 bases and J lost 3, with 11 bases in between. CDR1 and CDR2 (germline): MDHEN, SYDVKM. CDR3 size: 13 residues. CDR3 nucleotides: TGTGCCAGCAGCCTAGACAGCTACTATGGCTACACCTTC. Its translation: CASSLDSYYGYTF.

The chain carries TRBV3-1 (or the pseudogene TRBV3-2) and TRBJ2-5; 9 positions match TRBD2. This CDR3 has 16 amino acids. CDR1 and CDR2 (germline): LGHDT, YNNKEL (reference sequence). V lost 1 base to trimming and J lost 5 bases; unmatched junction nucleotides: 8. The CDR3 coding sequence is TGTGCCAGCAGCCAAGGGGCGGGGGGGTCCGGTGAGACCCAGTACTTC. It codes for CASSQGAGGSGETQYF.

CDR3 sequence: CASSVSTEPYEQYF. In nucleotides, the CDR3 is TGTGCCAGCAGCGTCTCGACAGAACCCTACGAGCAGTACTTC. V is TRBV9 and J is TRBJ2-7, with TRBD1 as a possible D gene (5 bases). The CDR3 sequence is 14 residues long. Germline V gene lookup returns CDR1 SGDLS and CDR2 YYNGEE. V lost 2 bases, J lost 2 bases, and 11 bases lay in between.

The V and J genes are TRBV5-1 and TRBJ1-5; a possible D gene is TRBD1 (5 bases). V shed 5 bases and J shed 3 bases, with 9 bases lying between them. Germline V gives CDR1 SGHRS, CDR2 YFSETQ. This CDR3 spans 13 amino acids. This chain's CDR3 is CASRTDSNQPQHF. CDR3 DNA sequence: TGCGCCAGCAGGACAGACTCCAATCAGCCCCAGCATTTT.

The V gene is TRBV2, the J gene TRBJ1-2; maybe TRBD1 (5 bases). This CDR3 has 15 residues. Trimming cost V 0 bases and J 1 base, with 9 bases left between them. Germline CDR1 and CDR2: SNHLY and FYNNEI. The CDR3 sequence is CASSEARQGNYGYTF. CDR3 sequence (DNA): TGTGCCAGCAGTGAAGCGAGGCAGGGTAACTATGGCTACACCTTC.

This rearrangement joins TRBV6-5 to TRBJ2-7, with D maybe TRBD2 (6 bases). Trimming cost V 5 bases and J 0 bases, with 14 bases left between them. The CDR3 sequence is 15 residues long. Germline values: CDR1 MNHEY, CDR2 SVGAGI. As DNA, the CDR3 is TGTGCCAGCAGTCTTAGCGGACTCCCCTCCTACGAGCAGTACTTC. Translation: CASSLSGLPSYEQYF.

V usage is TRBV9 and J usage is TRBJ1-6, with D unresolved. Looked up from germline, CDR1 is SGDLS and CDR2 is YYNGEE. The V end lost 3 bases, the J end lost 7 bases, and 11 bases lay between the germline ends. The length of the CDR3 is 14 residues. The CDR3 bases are TGTGCCAGCAGCGCAGGACTGCAAAATTCACCCCTCCACTTT. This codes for CASSAGLQNSPLHF. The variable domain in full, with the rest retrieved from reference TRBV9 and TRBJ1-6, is DSGVTQTPKHLITATGQRVTLRCSPRSGDLSVYWYQQSLDQGLQFLIQYYNGEERAKGNILERFSAQQFPDLHSELNLSSLELGDSALYFCASSAGLQNSPLHFGNGTRLTVT.

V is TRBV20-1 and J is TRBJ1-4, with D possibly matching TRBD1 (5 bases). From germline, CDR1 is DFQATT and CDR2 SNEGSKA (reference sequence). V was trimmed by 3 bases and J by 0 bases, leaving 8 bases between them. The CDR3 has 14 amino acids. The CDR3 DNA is TGCAGTGCTAGTATAGGGGCAACTAATGAAAAACTGTTTTTT. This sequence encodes CSASIGATNEKLFF.

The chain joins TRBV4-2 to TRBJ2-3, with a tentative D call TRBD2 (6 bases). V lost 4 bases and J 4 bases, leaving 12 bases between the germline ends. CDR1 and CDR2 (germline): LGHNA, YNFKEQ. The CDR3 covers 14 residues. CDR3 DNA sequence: TGTGCCAGCAGCCCCCCGATAGCGGCAGATACGCAGTATTTT. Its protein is CASSPPIAADTQYF.

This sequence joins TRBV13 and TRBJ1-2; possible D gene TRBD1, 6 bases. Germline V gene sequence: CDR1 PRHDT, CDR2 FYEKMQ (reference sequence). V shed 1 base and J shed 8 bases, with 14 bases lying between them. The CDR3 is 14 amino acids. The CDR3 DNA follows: TGTGCCAGCAGCTTAGTTTCCAGGGGCCGGGGCTACACCTTC. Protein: CASSLVSRGRGYTF.

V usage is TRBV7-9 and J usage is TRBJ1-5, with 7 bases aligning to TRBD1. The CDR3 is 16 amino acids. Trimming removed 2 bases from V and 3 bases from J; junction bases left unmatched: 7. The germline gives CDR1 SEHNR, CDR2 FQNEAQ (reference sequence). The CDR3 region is CASSLSGTANNQPQHF. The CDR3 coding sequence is TGTGCCAGCAGCTTATCAGGGACAGCAAACAATCAGCCCCAGCATTTT.

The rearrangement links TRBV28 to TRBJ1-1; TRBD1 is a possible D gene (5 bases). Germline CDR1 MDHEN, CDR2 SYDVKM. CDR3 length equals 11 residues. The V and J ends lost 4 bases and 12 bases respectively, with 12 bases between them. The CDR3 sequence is CASSSVTDTFF. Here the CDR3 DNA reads TGTGCCAGCAGTTCTGTGACAGATACTTTCTTT.

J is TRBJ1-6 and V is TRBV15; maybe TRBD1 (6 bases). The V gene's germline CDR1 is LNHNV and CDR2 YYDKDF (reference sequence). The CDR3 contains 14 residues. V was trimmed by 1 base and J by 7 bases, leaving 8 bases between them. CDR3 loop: CATSRGTANSPLHF. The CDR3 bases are TGTGCCACCAGCAGAGGGACAGCGAATTCACCCCTCCACTTT.

The CDR3 DNA is TGCGCCAGCAGCCAAGTAGGGAGGACAGGGGGCCGAGAGACCCAGTACTTC. The encoded protein is CASSQVGRTGGRETQYF. The chain carries TRBV4-3 and TRBJ2-5; 11 bases map to TRBD1. Per the germline V gene, CDR1 is LGHNA and CDR2 is YSLEER. V shed 1 base, J shed 4 bases, and the junction held 8 bases outside the gene matches. The CDR3 runs 17 residues.

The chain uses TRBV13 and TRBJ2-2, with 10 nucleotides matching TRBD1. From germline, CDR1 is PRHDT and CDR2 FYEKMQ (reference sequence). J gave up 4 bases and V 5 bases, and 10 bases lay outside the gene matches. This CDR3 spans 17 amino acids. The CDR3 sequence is CASSPNPGQGTTGELFF. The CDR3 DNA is TGTGCCAGCAGCCCCAATCCGGGACAGGGGACCACCGGGGAGCTGTTTTTT.

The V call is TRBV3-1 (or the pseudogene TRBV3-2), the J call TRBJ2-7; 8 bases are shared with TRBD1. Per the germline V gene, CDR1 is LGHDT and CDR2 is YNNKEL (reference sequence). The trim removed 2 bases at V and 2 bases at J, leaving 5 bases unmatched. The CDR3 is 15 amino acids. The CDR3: CASSQRQGRPYEQYF. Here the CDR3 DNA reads TGTGCCAGCAGCCAACGACAGGGGCGACCCTACGAGCAGTACTTC.

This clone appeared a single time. The CDR3 bases are TGTGCCAGTAGTATAAGGGACACCCAGAGCACTGAAGCTTTCTTT. It codes for CASSIRDTQSTEAFF. This chain uses TRBV19 with TRBJ1-1; possible D gene TRBD1, 6 bases. This CDR3 has 15 residues. V was pared by 2 bases and J by 4 bases, with 14 bases between. CDR1 is LNHDA and CDR2 is SQIVND in the germline V gene (reference sequence). Complete variable domain (other parts from reference TRBV19 and TRBJ1-1): DGGITQSPKYLFRKEGQNVTLSCEQNLNHDAMYWYRQDPGQGLRLIYYSQIVNDFQKGDIAEGYSVSREKKESFPLTVTSAQKNPTAFYLCASSIRDTQSTEAFFGQGTRLTVV.

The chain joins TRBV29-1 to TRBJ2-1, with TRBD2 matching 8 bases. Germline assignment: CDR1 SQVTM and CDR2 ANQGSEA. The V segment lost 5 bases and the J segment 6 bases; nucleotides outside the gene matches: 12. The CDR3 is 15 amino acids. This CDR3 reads CSVITGGGLSNEQFF. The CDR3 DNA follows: TGCAGCGTTATCACCGGGGGGGGCCTTTCCAATGAGCAGTTCTTC.

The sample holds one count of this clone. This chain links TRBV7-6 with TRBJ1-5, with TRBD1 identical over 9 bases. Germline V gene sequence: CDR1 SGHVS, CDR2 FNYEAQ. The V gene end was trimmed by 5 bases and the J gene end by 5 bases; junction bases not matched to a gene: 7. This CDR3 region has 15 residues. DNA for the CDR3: TGTGCCAGCAGCCCAGGACAGGGGACGGATCAGCCCCAGCATTTT. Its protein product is CASSPGQGTDQPQHF. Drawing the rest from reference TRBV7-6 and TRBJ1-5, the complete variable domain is GAGVSQSPRYKVTKRGQDVALRCDPISGHVSLYWYRQALGQGPEFLTYFNYEAQQDKSGLPNDRFSAERPEGSISTLTIQRTEQRDSAMYRCASSPGQGTDQPQHFGDGTRLSIL.

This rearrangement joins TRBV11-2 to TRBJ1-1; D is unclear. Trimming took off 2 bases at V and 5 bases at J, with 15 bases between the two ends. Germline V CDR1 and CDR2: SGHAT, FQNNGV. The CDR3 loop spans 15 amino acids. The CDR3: CASSLRVEGRTEAFF. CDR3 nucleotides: TGTGCCAGCAGCTTACGGGTGGAGGGAAGGACTGAAGCTTTCTTT.

CDR3 nucleotide sequence: TGCGCCAGCAGTGAGACTCAATCCCCCGGCGGAGGAAACGAAAAACTGTTTTTT. Its protein is CASSETQSPGGGNEKLFF. V and J are TRBV10-1 and TRBJ1-4; D gene ambiguous. The CDR3 consists of 18 residues. CDR1 and CDR2 from the germline V gene are WNHNN and SYGVQD (reference sequence). Trimming shortened V by 2 bases and J by 8 bases, and 24 bases separated the two germline ends.

CDR3 in DNA: TGCGCCAGCAGCTTACAGGGGAACACTGAAGCTTTCTTT. It specifies CASSLQGNTEAFF. This sequence joins TRBV5-1 and TRBJ1-1; possibly TRBD1 for D (6 bases). The germline V and J ends were trimmed by 2 bases and 1 base, with 6 bases remaining between them. The CDR3 is 13 residues long. CDR1 and CDR2 from the germline V gene are SGHRS and YFSETQ.

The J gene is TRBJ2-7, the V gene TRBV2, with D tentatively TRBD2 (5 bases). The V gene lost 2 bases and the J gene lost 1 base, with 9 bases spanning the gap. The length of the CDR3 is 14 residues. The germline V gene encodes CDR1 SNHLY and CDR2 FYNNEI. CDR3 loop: CASSESEGSYEQYF. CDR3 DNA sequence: TGTGCCAGCAGTGAAAGCGAGGGTTCCTACGAGCAGTACTTC.

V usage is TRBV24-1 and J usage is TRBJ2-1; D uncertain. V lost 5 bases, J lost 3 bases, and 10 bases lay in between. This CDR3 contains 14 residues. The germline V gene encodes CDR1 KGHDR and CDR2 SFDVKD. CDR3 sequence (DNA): TGTGCCACCAGTGCCCTGTCCGGCTACAATGAGCAGTTCTTC. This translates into CATSALSGYNEQFF.

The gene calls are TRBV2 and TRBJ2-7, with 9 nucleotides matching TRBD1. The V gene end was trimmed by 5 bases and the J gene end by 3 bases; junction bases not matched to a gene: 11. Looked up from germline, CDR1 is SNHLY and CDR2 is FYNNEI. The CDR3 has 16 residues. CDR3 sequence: CASSRTGETTNYEQYF. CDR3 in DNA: TGTGCCAGCAGTCGGACAGGGGAAACAACAAACTACGAGCAGTACTTC.

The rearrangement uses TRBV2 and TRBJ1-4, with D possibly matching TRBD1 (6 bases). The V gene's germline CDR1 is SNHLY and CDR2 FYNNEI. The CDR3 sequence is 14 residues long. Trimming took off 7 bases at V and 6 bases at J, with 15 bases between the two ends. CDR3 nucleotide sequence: TGTGCCAGCAACCTACAGGGCAATGATGAAAAACTGTTTTTT. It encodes CASNLQGNDEKLFF.

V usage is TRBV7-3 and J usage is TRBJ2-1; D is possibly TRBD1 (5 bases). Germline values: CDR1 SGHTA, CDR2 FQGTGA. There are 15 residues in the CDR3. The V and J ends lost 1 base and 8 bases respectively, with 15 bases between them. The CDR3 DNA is TGTGCCAGCAGCTTAATGGGGCAGGGAATCGATGAGCAGTTCTTC. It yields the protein CASSLMGQGIDEQFF.

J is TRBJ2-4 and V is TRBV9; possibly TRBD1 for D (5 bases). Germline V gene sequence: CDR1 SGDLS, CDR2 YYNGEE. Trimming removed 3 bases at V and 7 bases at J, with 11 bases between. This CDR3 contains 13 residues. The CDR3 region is CASSEGIGNIQYF. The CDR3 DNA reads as TGTGCCAGCAGCGAGGGGATCGGGAACATTCAGTACTTC.